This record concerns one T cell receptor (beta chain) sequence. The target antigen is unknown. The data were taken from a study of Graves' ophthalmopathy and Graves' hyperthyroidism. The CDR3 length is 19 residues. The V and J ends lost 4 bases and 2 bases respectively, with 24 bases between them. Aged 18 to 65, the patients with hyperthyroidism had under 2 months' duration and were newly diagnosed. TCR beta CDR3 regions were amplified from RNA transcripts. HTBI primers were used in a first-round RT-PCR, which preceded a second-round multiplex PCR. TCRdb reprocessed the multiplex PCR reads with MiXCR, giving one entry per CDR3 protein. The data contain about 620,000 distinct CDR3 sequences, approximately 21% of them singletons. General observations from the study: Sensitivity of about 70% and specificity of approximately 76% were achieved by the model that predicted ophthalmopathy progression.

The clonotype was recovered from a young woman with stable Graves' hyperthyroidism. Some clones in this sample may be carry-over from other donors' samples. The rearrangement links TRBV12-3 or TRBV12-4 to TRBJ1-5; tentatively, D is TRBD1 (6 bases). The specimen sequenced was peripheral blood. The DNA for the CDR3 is TGTGCCAGCAGTTCCCCCACAGGGCCGGGGGGCAGGGGCAATCAGCCCCAGCATTTT. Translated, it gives CASSSPTGPGGRGNQPQHF.